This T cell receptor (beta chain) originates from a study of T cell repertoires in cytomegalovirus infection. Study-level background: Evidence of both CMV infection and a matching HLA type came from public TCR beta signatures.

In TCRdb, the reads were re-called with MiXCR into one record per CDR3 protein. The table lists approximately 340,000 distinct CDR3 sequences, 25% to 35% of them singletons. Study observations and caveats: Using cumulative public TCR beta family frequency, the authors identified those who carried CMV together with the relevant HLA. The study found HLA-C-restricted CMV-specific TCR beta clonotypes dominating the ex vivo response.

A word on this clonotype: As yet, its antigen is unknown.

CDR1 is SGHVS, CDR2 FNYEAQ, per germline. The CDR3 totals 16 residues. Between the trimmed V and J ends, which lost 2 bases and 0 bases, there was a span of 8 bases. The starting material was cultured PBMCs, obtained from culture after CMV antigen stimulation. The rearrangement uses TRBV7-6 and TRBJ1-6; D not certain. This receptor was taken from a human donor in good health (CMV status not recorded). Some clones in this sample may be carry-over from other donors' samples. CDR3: CASSLNPSSYNSPLHF. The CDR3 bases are TGTGCCAGCAGCTTAAATCCGAGCTCCTATAATTCACCCCTCCACTTT. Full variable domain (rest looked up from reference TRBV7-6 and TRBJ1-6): GAGVSQSPRYKVTKRGQDVALRCDPISGHVSLYWYRQALGQGPEFLTYFNYEAQQDKSGLPNDRFSAERPEGSISTLTIQRTEQRDSAMYRCASSLNPSSYNSPLHFGNGTRLTVT.